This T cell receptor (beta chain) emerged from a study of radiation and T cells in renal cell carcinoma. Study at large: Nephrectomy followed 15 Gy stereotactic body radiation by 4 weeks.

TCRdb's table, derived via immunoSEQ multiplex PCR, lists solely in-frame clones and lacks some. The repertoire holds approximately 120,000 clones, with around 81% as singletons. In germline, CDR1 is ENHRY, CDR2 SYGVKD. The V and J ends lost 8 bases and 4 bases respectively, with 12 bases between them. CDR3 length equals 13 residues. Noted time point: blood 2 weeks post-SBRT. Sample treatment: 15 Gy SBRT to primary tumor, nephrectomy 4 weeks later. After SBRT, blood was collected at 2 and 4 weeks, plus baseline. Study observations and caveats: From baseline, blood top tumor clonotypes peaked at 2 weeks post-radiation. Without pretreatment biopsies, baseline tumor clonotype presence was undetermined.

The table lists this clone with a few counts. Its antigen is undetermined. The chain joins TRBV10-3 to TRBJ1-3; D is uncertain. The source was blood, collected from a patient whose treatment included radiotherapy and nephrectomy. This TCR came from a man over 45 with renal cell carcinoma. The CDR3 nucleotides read TGTGCCATCCCGCCCAGGATGGGAAACACCATATATTTT. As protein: CAIPPRMGNTIYF.